Sequencing of this T cell receptor (beta chain) was carried out in a study of tumor and adjacent non-tumor tissue in lung cancer. The germline V gene has CDR1 SGHAT and CDR2 FQNNGV. The length of the CDR3 is 16 residues. As to this clonotype: A read error may produce the germline difference seen at one junction end.

The template was RNA from unsorted bulk tissue. TCRbeta libraries were built with three rounds of nested PCR, modified from ARM-PCR. Via MiXCR, TCRdb re-called the multiplex PCR reads, giving one row per CDR3 protein. The sample holds fewer than 85,000 distinct CDR3 sequences, more than 60% seen once. The sequence was obtained from a woman in her 50s with non-small cell lung cancer. This chain joins TRBV11-2 and TRBJ2-3, with no clear D. The sample comprised lung tumor tissue. The CDR3 bases are TGTGTCAGCAGCCCGATGGGTTACCCGCTTCCAGATAGGCAGTATTTT. It is translated as CVSSPMGYPLPDRQYF.